The clone carrying this TCR beta chain appeared a single time. This specimen comes from a study of blood T cell repertoires in COVID-19. As for the study in general: Sources were T cells, B-cell-depleted T cells, or PBMCs; the material itself was cDNA or gDNA.

Produced via immunoSEQ multiplex PCR; TCRdb's table is partial and in-frame only. The sample yields 240,000 or so clones, 70% to 85% seen once. Germline trimming cut 8 bases from V and 2 bases from J; bases unmatched to any gene: 8. The CDR3 consists of 15 residues. Germline-derived CDR1 and CDR2 are MNHEY and SMNVEV (reference sequence). The sample taken for sequencing was peripheral blood. This chain links TRBV27 with TRBJ2-7, with 11 bases that match TRBD2. The sequence was collected from a woman of 80 years or more with acute or convalescent COVID-19. CDR3 loop: CASSRGTSGTYEQYF. Written as DNA, the CDR3 is TGTGCCAGCTCCCGCGGGACTAGCGGCACCTACGAGCAGTACTTC.